This T cell receptor beta chain was captured by sequencing in a study of shared clonotypes between healthy human individuals. Per germline, CDR1 SNHLY and CDR2 FYNNEI. The CDR3 is made up of 14 amino acids. V shed 5 bases and J shed 4 bases, with 12 bases lying between them. Assay: immunoSEQ multiplex PCR; the TCRdb copy retains only in-frame clones and omits some. The top ten hold 0.13% to 0.15% of the sample, which has approximately 2.5 million clones, roughly nine tenths seen once. The rearrangement uses TRBV2 and TRBJ1-5; D might be TRBD1 (6 bases). The source of this sequence is a man younger than 30 in good health. The sample comprised naive CD4+ T cells sorted from blood. Subset of the sample: CD45RA+ positively selected. The chain's CDR3 is CASSYREGNQPQHF. The DNA of the CDR3 is TGTGCCAGCAGTTACAGGGAGGGGAATCAGCCCCAGCATTTT. Complete variable domain (other parts from reference TRBV2 and TRBJ1-5): EPEVTQTPSHQVTQMGQEVILRCVPISNHLYFYWYRQILGQKVEFLVSFYNNEISEKSEIFDDQFSVERPDGSNFTLKIRSTKLEDSAMYFCASSYREGNQPQHFGDGTRLSIL.